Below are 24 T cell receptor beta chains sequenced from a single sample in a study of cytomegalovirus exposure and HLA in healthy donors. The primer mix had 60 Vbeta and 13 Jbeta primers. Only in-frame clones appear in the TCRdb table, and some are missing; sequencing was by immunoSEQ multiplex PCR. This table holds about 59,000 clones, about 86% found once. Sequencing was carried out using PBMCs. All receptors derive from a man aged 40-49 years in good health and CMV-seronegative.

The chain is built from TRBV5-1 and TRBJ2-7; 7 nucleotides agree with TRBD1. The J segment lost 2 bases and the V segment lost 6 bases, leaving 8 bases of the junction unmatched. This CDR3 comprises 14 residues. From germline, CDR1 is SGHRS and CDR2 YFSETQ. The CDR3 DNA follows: TGCGCCAGCAACTTTGACAGGGCCCCCTACGAGCAGTACGTC. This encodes CASNFDRAPYEQYV.

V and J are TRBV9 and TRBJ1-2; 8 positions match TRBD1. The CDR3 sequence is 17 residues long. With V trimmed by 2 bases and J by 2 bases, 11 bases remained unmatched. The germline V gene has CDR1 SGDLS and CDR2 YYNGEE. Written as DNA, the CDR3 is TGTGCCAGCAGCGTTGGTCCAGGGGGCGCACTAAACTATGGCTACACCTTC. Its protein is CASSVGPGGALNYGYTF. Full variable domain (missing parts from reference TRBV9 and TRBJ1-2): DSGVTQTPKHLITATGQRVTLRCSPRSGDLSVYWYQQSLDQGLQFLIQYYNGEERAKGNILERFSAQQFPDLHSELNLSSLELGDSALYFCASSVGPGGALNYGYTFGSGTRLTVV.

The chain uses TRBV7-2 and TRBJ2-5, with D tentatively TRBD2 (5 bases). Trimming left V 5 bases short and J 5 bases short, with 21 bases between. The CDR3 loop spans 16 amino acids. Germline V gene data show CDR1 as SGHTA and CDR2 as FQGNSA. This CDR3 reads CASSVSSLTFQETQYF. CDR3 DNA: TGTGCCAGCAGCGTTTCTAGCCTAACCTTCCAGGAGACCCAGTACTTC. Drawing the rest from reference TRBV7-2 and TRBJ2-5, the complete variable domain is GAGVSQSPSNKVTEKGKDVELRCDPISGHTALYWYRQSLGQGLEFLIYFQGNSAPDKSGLPSDRFSAERTGGSVSTLTIQRTQQEDSAVYLCASSVSSLTFQETQYFGPGTRLLVL.

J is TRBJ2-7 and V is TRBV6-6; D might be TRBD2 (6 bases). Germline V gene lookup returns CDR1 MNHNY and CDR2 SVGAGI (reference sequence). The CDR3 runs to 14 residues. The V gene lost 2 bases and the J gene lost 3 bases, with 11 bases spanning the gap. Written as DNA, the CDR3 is TGTGCCAGCAGTTACGAGGAGGGGAGCTACGAGCAGTACTTC. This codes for CASSYEEGSYEQYF.

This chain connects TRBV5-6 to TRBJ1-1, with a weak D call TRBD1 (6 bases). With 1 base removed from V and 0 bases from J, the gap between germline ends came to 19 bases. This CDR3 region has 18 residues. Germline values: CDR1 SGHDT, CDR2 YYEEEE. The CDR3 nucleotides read TGTGCCAGCAGCTTGATGGCACAGGGCTGGGGATTGAACACTGAAGCTTTCTTT. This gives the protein CASSLMAQGWGLNTEAFF.

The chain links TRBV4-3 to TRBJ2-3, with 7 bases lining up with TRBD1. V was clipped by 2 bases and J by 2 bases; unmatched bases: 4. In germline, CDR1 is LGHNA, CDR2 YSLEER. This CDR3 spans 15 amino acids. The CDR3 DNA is TGCGCCAGCAGCCAAAGGGGGCAGATCACAGATACGCAGTATTTT. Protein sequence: CASSQRGQITDTQYF.

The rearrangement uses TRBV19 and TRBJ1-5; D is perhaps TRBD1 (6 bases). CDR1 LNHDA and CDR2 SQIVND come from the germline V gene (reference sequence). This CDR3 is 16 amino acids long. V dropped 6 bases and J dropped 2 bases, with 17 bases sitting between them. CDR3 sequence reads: CASRRDIRARNQPQHF. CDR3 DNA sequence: TGTGCCAGTAGGAGGGACATAAGGGCTCGCAATCAGCCCCAGCATTTT.

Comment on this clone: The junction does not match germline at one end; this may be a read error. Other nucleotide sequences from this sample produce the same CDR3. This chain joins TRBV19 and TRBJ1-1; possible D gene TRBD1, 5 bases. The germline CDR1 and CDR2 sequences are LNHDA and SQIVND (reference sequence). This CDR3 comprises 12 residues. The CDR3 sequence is CASSIWAGKAFF. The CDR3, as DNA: TGTGCCAGCAGTATCTGGGCAGGGAAGGCTTTCTTT.

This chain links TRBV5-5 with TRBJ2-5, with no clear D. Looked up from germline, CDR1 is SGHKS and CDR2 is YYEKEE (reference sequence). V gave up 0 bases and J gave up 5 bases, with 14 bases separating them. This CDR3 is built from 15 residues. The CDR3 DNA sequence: TGTGCCAGCAGCTTGGTTTCCGGGTCCTGGGAGACCCAGTACTTC. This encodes CASSLVSGSWETQYF.

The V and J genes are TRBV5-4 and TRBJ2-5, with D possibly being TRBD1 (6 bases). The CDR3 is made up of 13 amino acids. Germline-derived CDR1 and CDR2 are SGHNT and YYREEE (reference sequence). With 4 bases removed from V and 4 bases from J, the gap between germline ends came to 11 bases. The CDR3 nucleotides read TGTGCCAGCAGCGTGGACAGAACAGAGACCCAGTACTTC. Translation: CASSVDRTETQYF.

The DNA for the CDR3 is TGTGCCAGCAGCTTAGAGGTGGGCTCGTCGAACACCGGGGAGCTGTTTTTT. Translating it yields CASSLEVGSSNTGELFF. The chain combines TRBV11-3 with TRBJ2-2; D not resolved. The V gene lost 0 bases and the J gene lost 0 bases, with 11 bases spanning the gap. This CDR3 has 17 amino acids. Germline CDR1 reads SGHNT; CDR2 reads YENEEA.

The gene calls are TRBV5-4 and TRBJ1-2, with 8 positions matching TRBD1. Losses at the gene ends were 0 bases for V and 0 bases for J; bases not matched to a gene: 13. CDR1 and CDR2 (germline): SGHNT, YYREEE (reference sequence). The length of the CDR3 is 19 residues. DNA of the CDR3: TGTGCCAGCAGCTTGGGGGCGAGACAGGGGCGACCTTCTAACTATGGCTACACCTTC. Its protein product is CASSLGARQGRPSNYGYTF.

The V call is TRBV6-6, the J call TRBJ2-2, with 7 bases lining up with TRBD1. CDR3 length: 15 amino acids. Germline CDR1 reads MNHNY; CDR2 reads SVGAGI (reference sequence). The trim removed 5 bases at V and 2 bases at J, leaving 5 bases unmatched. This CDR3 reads CASSPTGINTGELFF. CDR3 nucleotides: TGTGCCAGCAGTCCGACAGGGATAAACACCGGGGAGCTGTTTTTT.

This CDR3 reads CASGFPQGGINYGYTF. CDR3 bases: TGTGCTAGTGGTTTCCCCCAGGGGGGAATTAACTATGGCTACACCTTC. The V gene is TRBV12-5, the J gene TRBJ1-2; 7 bases line up with TRBD1. J lost 1 base, V lost 3 bases, and 8 bases had no gene match. In germline, CDR1 is LGHNT, CDR2 FRNRAP. The CDR3 has 16 amino acids.

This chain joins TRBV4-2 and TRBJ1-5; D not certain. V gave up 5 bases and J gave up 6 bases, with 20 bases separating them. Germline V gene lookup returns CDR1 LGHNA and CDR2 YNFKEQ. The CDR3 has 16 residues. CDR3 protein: CASSKKVEVNGQPQHF. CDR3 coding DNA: TGTGCCAGCAGCAAAAAAGTTGAGGTAAACGGTCAGCCCCAGCATTTT.

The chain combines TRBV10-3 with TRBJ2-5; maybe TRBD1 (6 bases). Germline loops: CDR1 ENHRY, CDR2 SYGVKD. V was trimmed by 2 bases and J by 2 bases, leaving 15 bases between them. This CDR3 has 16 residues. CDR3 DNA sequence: TGTGCCATCAGTGAGCAGCCGGGACAAAAACAAGAGACCCAGTACTTC. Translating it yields CAISEQPGQKQETQYF.

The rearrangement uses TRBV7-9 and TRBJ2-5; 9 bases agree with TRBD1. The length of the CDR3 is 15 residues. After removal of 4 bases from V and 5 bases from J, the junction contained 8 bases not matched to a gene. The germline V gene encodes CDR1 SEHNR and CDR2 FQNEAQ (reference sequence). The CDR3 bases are TGTGCCAGCAGCTGGTCGGACAGGGGTATGGAGACCCAGTACTTC. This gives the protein CASSWSDRGMETQYF.

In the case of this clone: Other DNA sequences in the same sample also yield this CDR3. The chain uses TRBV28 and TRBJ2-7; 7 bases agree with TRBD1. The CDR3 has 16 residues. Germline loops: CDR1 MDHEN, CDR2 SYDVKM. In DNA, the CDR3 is TGTGCCAGCACCTCCCCCCAGACAGGGAACTCCTACGAGCAGTATGTC. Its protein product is CASTSPQTGNSYEQYV.

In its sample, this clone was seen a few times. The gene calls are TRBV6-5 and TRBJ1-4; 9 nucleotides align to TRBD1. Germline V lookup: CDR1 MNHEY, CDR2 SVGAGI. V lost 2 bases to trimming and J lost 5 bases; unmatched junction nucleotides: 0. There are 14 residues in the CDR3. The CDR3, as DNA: TGTGCCAGCAGTTACGGGACAGGGAATGAAAAACTGTTTTTT. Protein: CASSYGTGNEKLFF.

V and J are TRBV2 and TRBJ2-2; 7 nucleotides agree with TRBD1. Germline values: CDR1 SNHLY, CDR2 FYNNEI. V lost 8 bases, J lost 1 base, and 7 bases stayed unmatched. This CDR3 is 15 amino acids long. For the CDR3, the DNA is TGTGCCAGCTCTACCGGGACAGTGAACACCGGGGAGCTGTTTTTT. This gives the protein CASSTGTVNTGELFF.

The chain's CDR3 is CASSGQFSATNEKLFF. The DNA of the CDR3 is TGCGCCAGCAGCGGACAGTTCTCGGCAACTAATGAAAAACTGTTTTTT. The chain is built from TRBV4-1 and TRBJ1-4, with D maybe TRBD1 (6 bases). CDR1 MGHRA and CDR2 YSYEKL come from the germline V gene. The V end was cut by 5 bases, the J end by 0 bases, with 13 bases between. The length of the CDR3 is 16 residues.

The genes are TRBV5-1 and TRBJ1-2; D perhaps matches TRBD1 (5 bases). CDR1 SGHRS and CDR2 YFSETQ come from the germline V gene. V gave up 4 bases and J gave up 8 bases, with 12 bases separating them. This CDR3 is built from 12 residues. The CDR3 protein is CASSPDSSGYTF. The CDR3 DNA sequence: TGCGCCAGCAGCCCCGACAGCAGCGGCTACACCTTC.

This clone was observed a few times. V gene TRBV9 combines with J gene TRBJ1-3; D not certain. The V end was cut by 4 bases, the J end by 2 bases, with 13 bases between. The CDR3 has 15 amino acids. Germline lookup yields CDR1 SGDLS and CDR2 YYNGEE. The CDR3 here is CASSSSGVAGNTIYF. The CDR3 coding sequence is TGTGCCAGCAGCTCATCGGGTGTGGCTGGAAACACCATATATTTT.

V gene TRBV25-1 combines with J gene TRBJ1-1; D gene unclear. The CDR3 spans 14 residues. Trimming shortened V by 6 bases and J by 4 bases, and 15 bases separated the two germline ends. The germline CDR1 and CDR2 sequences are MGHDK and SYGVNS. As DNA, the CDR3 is TGTGCCAGCAGCGACCGGACGGGAGGCACTGAAGCTTTCTTT. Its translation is CASSDRTGGTEAFF.